These T cell receptor beta chains were read from a single sample in a study of Ad26.COV2.S vaccination and SARS-CoV-2 variants. The repertoire was sequenced with immunoSEQ multiplex PCR; TCRdb's copy has only in-frame clones and lacks some. The data show roughly 320,000 clones, 87% seen once. Sequenced material: peripheral blood, taken in a trial of Ad26.COV2.S vaccine versus placebo. Receptor source: a person aged 18-60 years who received the Ad26.COV2.S COVID-19 vaccine or a placebo. Each CDR3 is given with its conserved first and last residue. A D gene is named only where the DNA matches it firmly. Clone size appears in some rows only: once, few, many, or a class for an expanded clone.

j_gene: TRBJ1-5; v_gene: TRBV4-1; d_gene: -; abundance: -; CDR3nt: TGCGCCAGCAGCCAAGACCCACTTGCAGGGGTGAATCAGCCCCAGCATTTT; CDR3aa: CASSQDPLAGVNQPQHF
j_gene: TRBJ1-1; v_gene: TRBV7-6; d_gene: -; abundance: -; CDR3nt: TGTGCCAGCAGCCTGACAGGCTACGAGGGAGCTTTCTTT; CDR3aa: CASSLTGYEGAFF
j_gene: TRBJ2-1; v_gene: TRBV30; d_gene: -; abundance: -; CDR3nt: TGTGCCTGGAGTTACGGTCAGGGTGTGTTCTTC; CDR3aa: CAWSYGQGVFF
j_gene: TRBJ2-2; v_gene: TRBV19; d_gene: TRBD2; abundance: -; CDR3nt: TGTGCCAGTAGGGGGACCGGGCCTAGCGGGGAGAACACCGGGGAGCTGTTTTTT; CDR3aa: CASRGTGPSGENTGELFF
j_gene: TRBJ2-3; v_gene: TRBV7-2; d_gene: -; abundance: -; CDR3nt: TGTGCCAGCAGCCCCTTCCTCCAGGGGAAAGATACGCAGTATTTT; CDR3aa: CASSPFLQGKDTQYF
j_gene: TRBJ2-2; v_gene: TRBV7-9; d_gene: TRBD1; abundance: few; CDR3nt: TGTGCCAGCAGCTTAACCGGACAGGGGAAACGCACCGGGGAGCTGTTTTTT; CDR3aa: CASSLTGQGKRTGELFF
j_gene: TRBJ1-1; v_gene: TRBV6-4; d_gene: -; abundance: -; CDR3nt: TGTGCCAGCAGTGACCAGACCGGGAGCACTGAAGCTTTCTTT; CDR3aa: CASSDQTGSTEAFF
j_gene: TRBJ1-4; v_gene: TRBV21-1; d_gene: -; abundance: -; CDR3nt: TGTGCCAGCAGGACAGGGGGCCCTAATGAAAAACTGTTTTTT; CDR3aa: CASRTGGPNEKLFF
j_gene: TRBJ2-5; v_gene: TRBV6-5; d_gene: -; abundance: once; CDR3nt: TGTGCCAGCAGTTACTCCTCGACCGACCCAAGACAGTACTTC; CDR3aa: CASSYSSTDPRQYF
j_gene: TRBJ1-1; v_gene: TRBV11-1; d_gene: -; abundance: -; CDR3nt: TGTGCCAGCAGCTTATCCCGAGATACTGAAGCTTTCTTT; CDR3aa: CASSLSRDTEAFF
j_gene: TRBJ1-5; v_gene: TRBV7-8; d_gene: TRBD1; abundance: -; CDR3nt: TGTGCCAGCAGCTTCCTTGACAGGGGTGGTCAGCCCCAGCATTTT; CDR3aa: CASSFLDRGGQPQHF
j_gene: TRBJ2-5; v_gene: TRBV14; d_gene: -; abundance: -; CDR3nt: TGTGCCAGCTTTGCCGCGTACCAAGAGACCCAGTACTTC; CDR3aa: CASFAAYQETQYF
j_gene: TRBJ1-2; v_gene: TRBV7-2; d_gene: -; abundance: -; CDR3nt: TGTGCCAGCAGCGAGATCCCCTATGGCTACACCTTC; CDR3aa: CASSEIPYGYTF
j_gene: TRBJ1-1; v_gene: TRBV27; d_gene: -; abundance: few; CDR3nt: TGTGCCAGCAGCATGAGGGATGACACTGAAGCTTTCTTT; CDR3aa: CASSMRDDTEAFF
j_gene: TRBJ1-3; v_gene: TRBV2; d_gene: -; abundance: -; CDR3nt: TGTGCCAGCAGTGACAGGGCAGGAAACACCATATATTTT; CDR3aa: CASSDRAGNTIYF
j_gene: TRBJ2-1; v_gene: TRBV30; d_gene: -; abundance: -; CDR3nt: TGTGCCTGGAGTGTAAGCTATTACAATGAGCAGTTCTTC; CDR3aa: CAWSVSYYNEQFF
j_gene: TRBJ1-4; v_gene: TRBV2; d_gene: -; abundance: -; CDR3nt: TGTGCCAGCAGCGACTACGGGTATGAAAAACTGTTTTTT; CDR3aa: CASSDYGYEKLFF
j_gene: TRBJ2-7; v_gene: TRBV5-6; d_gene: -; abundance: -; CDR3nt: TGTGCCAGCAGCTTGGGATACGAGCAGTACTTC; CDR3aa: CASSLGYEQYF
j_gene: TRBJ2-2; v_gene: TRBV3-1/TRBV3-2; d_gene: -; abundance: -; CDR3nt: TGTGCCAGCAGCCTACCCTCTTGGACAGCGAACACCGGGGAGCTGTTTTTT; CDR3aa: CASSLPSWTANTGELFF
j_gene: TRBJ1-5; v_gene: TRBV6-2/TRBV6-3; d_gene: -; abundance: -; CDR3nt: TGTGCCAGCAGCTCGGGATTCCTTAATAGCAATCAGCCCCAGCATTTT; CDR3aa: CASSSGFLNSNQPQHF
j_gene: TRBJ1-1; v_gene: TRBV29-1; d_gene: TRBD1; abundance: few; CDR3nt: TGCAGCGTAGATTCGGGACAGGGGCGACGCGGCACTGAAGCTTTCTTT; CDR3aa: CSVDSGQGRRGTEAFF
j_gene: TRBJ2-5; v_gene: TRBV7-3; d_gene: -; abundance: -; CDR3nt: TGTGCCAGCAGCTCAGGGGCCCAAGAGACCCAGTACTTC; CDR3aa: CASSSGAQETQYF
j_gene: TRBJ2-7; v_gene: TRBV4-1; d_gene: TRBD1; abundance: -; CDR3nt: TGCGCCAGCAGCCAAGATCAGGGGACAGGAGACTACGAGCAGTACTTC; CDR3aa: CASSQDQGTGDYEQYF
j_gene: TRBJ2-7; v_gene: TRBV9; d_gene: -; abundance: -; CDR3nt: TGTGCCAGCAGCGTAGGGGGTGACCCGAGCTCCTACGAGCAGTACTTC; CDR3aa: CASSVGGDPSSYEQYF
j_gene: TRBJ2-4; v_gene: TRBV6-5; d_gene: -; abundance: -; CDR3nt: TGTGCCAGCAGTTCGGGGTGGGGGATAGCCAAAAACATTCAGTACTTC; CDR3aa: CASSSGWGIAKNIQYF
j_gene: TRBJ1-4; v_gene: TRBV18; d_gene: -; abundance: -; CDR3nt: TGTGCCAGCTCACCAAGCTCGACAGAGCCTAATGAAAAACTGTTTTTT; CDR3aa: CASSPSSTEPNEKLFF
j_gene: TRBJ2-7; v_gene: TRBV27; d_gene: -; abundance: -; CDR3nt: TGTGCCAGCAGTTCCCTCTACGAGCAGTACTTC; CDR3aa: CASSSLYEQYF
j_gene: TRBJ2-7; v_gene: TRBV21-1; d_gene: -; abundance: -; CDR3nt: TGTGCCACCGAACTAGCGAACGAGCAGTACTTC; CDR3aa: CATELANEQYF
j_gene: TRBJ1-2; v_gene: TRBV2; d_gene: -; abundance: -; CDR3nt: TGTGCCAGCAGAGAGGACAGAGACGCGGATGGCTACACCTTC; CDR3aa: CASREDRDADGYTF
j_gene: TRBJ1-2; v_gene: TRBV5-8; d_gene: TRBD1; abundance: -; CDR3nt: TGTGCCAGCAGCCTGACAGGGCACATGGGCTACACCTTC; CDR3aa: CASSLTGHMGYTF
j_gene: TRBJ1-2; v_gene: TRBV3-1/TRBV3-2; d_gene: TRBD1; abundance: -; CDR3nt: TGTGCCAGCAGGGGACAAGGGGGCAACTATGGCTACACCTTC; CDR3aa: CASRGQGGNYGYTF
j_gene: TRBJ2-2; v_gene: TRBV9; d_gene: -; abundance: -; CDR3nt: TGTGCCAGCAGCGCGCCGCGGGCTGTGAACACCGGGGAGCTGTTTTTT; CDR3aa: CASSAPRAVNTGELFF
j_gene: TRBJ2-1; v_gene: TRBV19; d_gene: TRBD1; abundance: -; CDR3nt: TGTGCCAGTAGTGGCAAGGACAGGGGAGTTTCTAATGAGCAGTTCTTC; CDR3aa: CASSGKDRGVSNEQFF
j_gene: TRBJ2-7; v_gene: TRBV10-3; d_gene: TRBD1; abundance: -; CDR3nt: TGTGCCATCAGTGCGCTAACCGGGACAGAAGCCTACGAGCAGTACTTC; CDR3aa: CAISALTGTEAYEQYF
j_gene: TRBJ1-2; v_gene: TRBV10-2; d_gene: TRBD1; abundance: -; CDR3nt: TGCGCCAGCAGGGGGGACAGCCCTAACTATGGCTACACCTTC; CDR3aa: CASRGDSPNYGYTF
j_gene: TRBJ1-4; v_gene: TRBV19; d_gene: TRBD1; abundance: -; CDR3nt: TGTGCCAGTAGAATATCAGGGGGAAATGAAAAACTGTTTTTT; CDR3aa: CASRISGGNEKLFF
j_gene: TRBJ2-7; v_gene: TRBV7-9; d_gene: -; abundance: -; CDR3nt: TGTGCCAGCAGCACCCTGGACAGTTCCTACGAGCAGTACTTC; CDR3aa: CASSTLDSSYEQYF
j_gene: TRBJ1-2; v_gene: TRBV4-2; d_gene: TRBD1; abundance: -; CDR3nt: TGTGCCAGCAGCCAGGAAGGACAGGGGGCGTACTATGGCTACACCTTC; CDR3aa: CASSQEGQGAYYGYTF
j_gene: TRBJ1-1; v_gene: TRBV5-1; d_gene: -; abundance: -; CDR3nt: TGCGCCAGCAGCTTGGTACAGACTGAAGCTTTCTTT; CDR3aa: CASSLVQTEAFF
j_gene: TRBJ2-2; v_gene: TRBV10-3; d_gene: -; abundance: -; CDR3nt: TGTGCCATCAAAATCGAAGGGGCGGCCGGGGAGCTGTTTTTT; CDR3aa: CAIKIEGAAGELFF
j_gene: TRBJ1-4; v_gene: TRBV9; d_gene: TRBD1; abundance: -; CDR3nt: TGTGCCAGCAGCTTCCGGGACAGTCGAACGAGGGAAAAACTGTTTTTT; CDR3aa: CASSFRDSRTREKLFF
j_gene: TRBJ1-2; v_gene: TRBV14; d_gene: -; abundance: -; CDR3nt: TGTGCCAGCAGCCCGGGGCCGGGCTATGGCTACACCTTC; CDR3aa: CASSPGPGYGYTF